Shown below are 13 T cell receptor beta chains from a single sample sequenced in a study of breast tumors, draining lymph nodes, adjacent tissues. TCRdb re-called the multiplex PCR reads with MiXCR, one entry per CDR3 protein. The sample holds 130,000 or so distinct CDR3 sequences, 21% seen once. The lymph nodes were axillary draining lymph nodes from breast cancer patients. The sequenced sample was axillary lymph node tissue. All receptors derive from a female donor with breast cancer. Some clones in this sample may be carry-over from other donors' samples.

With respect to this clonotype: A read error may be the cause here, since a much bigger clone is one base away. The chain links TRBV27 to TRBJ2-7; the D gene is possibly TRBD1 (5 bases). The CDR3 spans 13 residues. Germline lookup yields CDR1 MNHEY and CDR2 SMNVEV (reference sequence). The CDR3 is CTSRTTNSYEQYF. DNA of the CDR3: TGTACCAGCAGGACAACAAATAGCTACGAGCAGTACTTC.

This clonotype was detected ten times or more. The CDR3 DNA reads as TGTGCCAGCAAAAAGACAGGGAACACCGGGGAGCTGTTTTTT. Encoded protein: CASKKTGNTGELFF. The rearrangement uses TRBV2 and TRBJ2-2, with TRBD1 as a possible D gene (6 bases). CDR1 and CDR2 from the germline V gene are SNHLY and FYNNEI. This CDR3 region has 14 residues. V was shortened by 7 bases and J by 1 base, with 10 bases between the two germline ends.

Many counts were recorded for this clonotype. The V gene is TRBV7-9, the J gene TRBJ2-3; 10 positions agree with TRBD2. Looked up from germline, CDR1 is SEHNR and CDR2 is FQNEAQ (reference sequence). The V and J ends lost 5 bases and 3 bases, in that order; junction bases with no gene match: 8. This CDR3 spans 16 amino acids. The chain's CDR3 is CASSRRGLAETDTQYF. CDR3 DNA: TGTGCCAGCAGCCGCCGCGGACTAGCGGAGACAGATACGCAGTATTTT.

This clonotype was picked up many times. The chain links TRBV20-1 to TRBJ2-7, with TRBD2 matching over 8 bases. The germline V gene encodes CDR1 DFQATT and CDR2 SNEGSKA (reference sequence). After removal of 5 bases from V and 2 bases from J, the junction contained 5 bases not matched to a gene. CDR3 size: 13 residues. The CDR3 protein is CSAQGAGAYEQYF. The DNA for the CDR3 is TGCAGTGCTCAAGGAGCGGGAGCCTACGAGCAGTACTTC.

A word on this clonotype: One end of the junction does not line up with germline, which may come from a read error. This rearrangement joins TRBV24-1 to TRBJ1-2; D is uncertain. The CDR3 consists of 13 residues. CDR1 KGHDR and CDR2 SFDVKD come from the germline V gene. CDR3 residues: CATSDFRGFRYTF. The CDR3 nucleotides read TGTGCCACCAGTGATTTTCGGGGTTTTCGCTATACCTTC.

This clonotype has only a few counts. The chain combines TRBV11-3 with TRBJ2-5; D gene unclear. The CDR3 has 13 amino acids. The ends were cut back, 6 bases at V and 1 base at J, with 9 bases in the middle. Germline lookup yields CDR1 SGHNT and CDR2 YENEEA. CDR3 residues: CASSSGFQETQYF. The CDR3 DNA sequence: TGTGCCAGCAGTTCGGGCTTCCAAGAGACCCAGTACTTC.

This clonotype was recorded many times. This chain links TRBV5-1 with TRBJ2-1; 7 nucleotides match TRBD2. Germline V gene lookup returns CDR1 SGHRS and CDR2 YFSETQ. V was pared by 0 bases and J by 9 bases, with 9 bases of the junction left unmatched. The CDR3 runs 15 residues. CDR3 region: CASSLGASGGSEQFF. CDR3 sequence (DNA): TGCGCCAGCAGCTTGGGGGCTAGCGGAGGAAGTGAGCAGTTCTTC.

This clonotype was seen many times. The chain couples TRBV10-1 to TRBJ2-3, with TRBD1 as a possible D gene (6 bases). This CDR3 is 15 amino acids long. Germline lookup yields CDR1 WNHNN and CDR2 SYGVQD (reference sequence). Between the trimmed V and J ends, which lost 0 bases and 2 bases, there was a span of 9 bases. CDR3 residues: CASSESMGATDTQYF. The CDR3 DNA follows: TGCGCCAGCAGTGAGTCGATGGGGGCCACAGATACGCAGTATTTT.

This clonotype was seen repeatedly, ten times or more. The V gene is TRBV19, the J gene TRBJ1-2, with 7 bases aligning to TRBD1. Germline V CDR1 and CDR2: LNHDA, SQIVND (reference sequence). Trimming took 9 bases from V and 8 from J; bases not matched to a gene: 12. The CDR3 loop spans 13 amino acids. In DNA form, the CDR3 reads TGTGCCAGCAAAGGGACAGCGAGACTGGGCTACACCTTC. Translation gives CASKGTARLGYTF.

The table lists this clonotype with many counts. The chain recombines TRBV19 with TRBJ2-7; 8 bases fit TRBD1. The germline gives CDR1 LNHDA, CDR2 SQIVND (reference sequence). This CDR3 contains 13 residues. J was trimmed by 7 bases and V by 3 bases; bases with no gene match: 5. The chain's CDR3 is CASSIGQGGEQYF. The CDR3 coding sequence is TGTGCCAGTAGTATTGGACAGGGTGGGGAGCAGTACTTC.

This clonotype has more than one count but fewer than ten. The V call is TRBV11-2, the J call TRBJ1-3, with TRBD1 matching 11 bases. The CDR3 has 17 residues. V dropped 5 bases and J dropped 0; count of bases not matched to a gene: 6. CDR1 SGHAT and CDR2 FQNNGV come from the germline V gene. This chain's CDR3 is CASSAGQGAISGNTIYF. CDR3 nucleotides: TGTGCCAGCAGCGCCGGACAGGGGGCGATCTCTGGAAACACCATATATTTT. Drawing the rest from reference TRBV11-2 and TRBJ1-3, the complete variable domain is EAGVAQSPRYKIIEKRQSVAFWCNPISGHATLYWYQQILGQGPKLLIQFQNNGVVDDSQLPKDRFSAERLKGVDSTLKIQPAKLEDSAVYLCASSAGQGAISGNTIYFGEGSWLTVV.

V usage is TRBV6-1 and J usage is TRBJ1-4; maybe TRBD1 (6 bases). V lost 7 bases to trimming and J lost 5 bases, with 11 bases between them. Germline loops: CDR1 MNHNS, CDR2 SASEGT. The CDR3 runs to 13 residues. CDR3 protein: CASTGQMNEKLFF. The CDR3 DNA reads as TGTGCCAGCACGGGACAAATGAATGAAAAACTGTTTTTT.

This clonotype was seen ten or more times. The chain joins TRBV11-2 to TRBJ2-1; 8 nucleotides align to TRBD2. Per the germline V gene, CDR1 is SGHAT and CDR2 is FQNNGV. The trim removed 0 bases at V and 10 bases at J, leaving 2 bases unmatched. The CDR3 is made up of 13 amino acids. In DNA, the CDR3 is TGTGCCAGCAGCTTAGACCCTAGCGGGGAGCAGTTCTTC. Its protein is CASSLDPSGEQFF.